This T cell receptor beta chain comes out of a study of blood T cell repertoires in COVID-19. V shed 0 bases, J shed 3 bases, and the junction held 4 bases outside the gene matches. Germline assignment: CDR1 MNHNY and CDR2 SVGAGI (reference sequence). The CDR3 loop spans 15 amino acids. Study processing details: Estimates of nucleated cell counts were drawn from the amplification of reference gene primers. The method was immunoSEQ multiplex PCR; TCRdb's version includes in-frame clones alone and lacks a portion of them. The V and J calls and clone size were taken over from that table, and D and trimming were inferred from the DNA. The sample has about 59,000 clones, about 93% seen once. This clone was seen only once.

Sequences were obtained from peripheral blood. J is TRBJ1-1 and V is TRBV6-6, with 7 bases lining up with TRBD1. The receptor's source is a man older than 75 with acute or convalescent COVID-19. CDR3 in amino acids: CASSYSQGLDTEAFF. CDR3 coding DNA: TGTGCCAGCAGTTACTCACAGGGGTTAGACACTGAAGCTTTCTTT.